Detailed here is one T cell receptor (beta chain). An amount of RNA that ranged from about 0.45 to 1 ug was reverse transcribed with random hexamers. The amplification used immunoSEQ multiplex PCR on TCR beta CDR3; it spanned 54 Vbeta and 13 Jbeta. One entry per CDR3 protein results from TCRdb running MiXCR on the immunoSEQ multiplex PCR reads. This table holds 150,000 to 190,000 distinct CDR3 sequences, 94% found once. Blood CD8+ and CD4+ T cells underwent high-throughput TCR beta sequencing. It was treatment-naive patients with stable or active relapsing-remitting disease who made up the multiple sclerosis controls. Through negative isolation, CD4+ and CD8+ T cells were obtained, while TEMRA cells were enriched using FACS. This record comes from a study of CD8 T cells in Susac syndrome. The CDR3 is made up of 15 amino acids. V was pared by 4 bases and J by 3 bases, with 3 bases of the junction left unmatched. Looked up from germline, CDR1 is LGHDT and CDR2 is YNNKEL (reference sequence).

The specimen sequenced was CD8+ T cells from PBMCs. The rearrangement joins TRBV3-1 to TRBJ2-7; 13 nucleotides line up with TRBD2. The origin of this receptor is a human donor with multiple sclerosis. CDR3 coding DNA: TGTGCCAGCAGCCGCGGGACTAGCGGGGTCTACGAGCAGTACTTC. Protein: CASSRGTSGVYEQYF.